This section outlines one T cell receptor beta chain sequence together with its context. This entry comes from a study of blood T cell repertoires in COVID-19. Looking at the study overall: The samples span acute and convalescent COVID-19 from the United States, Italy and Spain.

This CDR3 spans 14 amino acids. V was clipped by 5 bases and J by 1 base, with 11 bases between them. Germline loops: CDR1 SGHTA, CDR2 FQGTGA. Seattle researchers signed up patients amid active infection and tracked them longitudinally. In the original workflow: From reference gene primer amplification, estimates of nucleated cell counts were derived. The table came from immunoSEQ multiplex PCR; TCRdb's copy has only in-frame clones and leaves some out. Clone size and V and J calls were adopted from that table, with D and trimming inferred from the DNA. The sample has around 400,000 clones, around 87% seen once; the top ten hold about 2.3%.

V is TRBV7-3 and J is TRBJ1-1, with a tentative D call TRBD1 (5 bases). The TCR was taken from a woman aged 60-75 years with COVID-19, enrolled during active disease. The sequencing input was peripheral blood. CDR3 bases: TGTGCCAGCAGCCCCTCCAGGGAGAACACTGAAGCTTTCTTT. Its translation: CASSPSRENTEAFF.